The present TCR beta chain was sequenced within a study of blood T cell repertoires in COVID-19 (TCRdb year 2020). For the study in its entirety: Samples covering the acute and convalescent phases of COVID-19 were provided by collaborators in the United States, Italy and Spain. Samples came from the ongoing ImmuneRACE study (first 160 participants) plus 1,254 subjects from 6 global collaborators. The repertoires were released in a freely available public database meant as a resource for research on the immune response to SARS-CoV-2. A de-identified subject ID, COVID-19 status, age in years and sex were almost always included in the sample metadata. The material from the prospective study consisted of cDNA or gDNA derived from T cells, B-cell-depleted T cells, or PBMCs. Where available, HLA class I and class II types were obtained from metadata supplied by the sample provider rather than from assay-based typing. The dataset comprised deeply sampled blood TCRbeta repertoires from subjects exposed to, actively infected with, or recovered from COVID-19. Study-wide findings and limitations: The amount of clinical and demographic metadata varied by source and participant and was provided uncurated.

Trimming at the junction amounts to 2 bases on V and 1 base on J, and the germline ends lie 11 bases apart. The CDR3 spans 15 residues, from the cysteine through the phenylalanine. The entry retains the CDR3 DNA only, 45 bases that are in frame from base 1. CDR1 and CDR2 are read off the germline V gene as SGHTA and FQGTGA. At one collaborating source in Seattle, patients were enrolled during active infection and were followed longitudinally through the course of disease. Each collaborating institution followed its own protocols to collect whole blood in K2EDTA tubes. For TCRbeta analysis, collaborators shipped samples as frozen whole blood, isolated PBMCs, or DNA extracted from either of those sample types. The immunoSEQ Assay, a bias-controlled multiplex PCR, was used to amplify TCRbeta CDR3 regions from genomic DNA. The original methods were these. The number of nucleated cells in each sample was estimated by amplification of reference gene primers within the assay. To quantify the absolute abundance of each unique TCRbeta CDR3 rearrangement, sequence reads were collapsed and filtered. For each sample, productive Simpson clonality was calculated by taking the square root of Simpson's diversity index across productive rearrangements. The clones in this table, taken by TCRdb from immuneACCESS, are in-frame only. Not every clone is retained; where verified, under half of the shortfall comes from an unresolved V gene, and the cause of the rest is unknown. V and J calls and clone size are given by that table; D and trimming were obtained from the DNA. For this sample the table gives over 250,000 clones, of which approximately 90% were detected only once. The biggest ten clones account for about 6% of the sample.

Concerning this clone: Its antigen remains unidentified. There are no base qualities to consult, and no much larger clone falls within one base.

The sequence was obtained from a woman in her forties or fifties with COVID-19, enrolled during active disease. Recombination joined TRBV7-3 with TRBJ1-1; perhaps TRBD1 is the D gene, with 6 bases matching. Input material: peripheral blood. The CDR3 region reads CASSLLGASNTEAFF. The DNA reads as follows: TGTGCCAGCAGCTTATTGGGGGCTTCGAACACTGAAGCTTTCTTT.